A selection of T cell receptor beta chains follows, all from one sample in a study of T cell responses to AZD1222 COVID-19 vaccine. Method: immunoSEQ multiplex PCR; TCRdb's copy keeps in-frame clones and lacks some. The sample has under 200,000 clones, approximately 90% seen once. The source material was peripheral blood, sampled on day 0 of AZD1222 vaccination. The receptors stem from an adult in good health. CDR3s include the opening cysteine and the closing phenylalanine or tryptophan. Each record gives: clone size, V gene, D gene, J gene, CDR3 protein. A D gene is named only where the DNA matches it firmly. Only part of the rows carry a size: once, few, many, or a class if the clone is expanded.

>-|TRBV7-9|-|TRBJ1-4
CASRHSGHVATNEKLFF
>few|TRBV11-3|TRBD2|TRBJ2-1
CASSLAGDNYNEQFF
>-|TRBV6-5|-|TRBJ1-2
CASTRGGGNYGYTF
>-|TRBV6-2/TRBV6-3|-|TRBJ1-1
CASSSIDNTEAFF
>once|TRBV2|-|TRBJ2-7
CASSVSPVVEQYF
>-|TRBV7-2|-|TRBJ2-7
CASREGGASHYNEQYF
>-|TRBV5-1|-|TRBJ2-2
CASSLGSTGTGELFF
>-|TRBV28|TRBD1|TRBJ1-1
CASSLGGRGLPEAFF
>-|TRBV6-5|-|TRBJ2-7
CASSSYTTGLGEQYF
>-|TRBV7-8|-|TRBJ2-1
CASSLGTSYNEQFF
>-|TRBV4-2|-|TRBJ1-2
CASSHDQSYGYTF
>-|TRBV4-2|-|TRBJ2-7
CASSQGPGEGTEQYF
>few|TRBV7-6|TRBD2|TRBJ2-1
CASSPLAGPYNEQFF
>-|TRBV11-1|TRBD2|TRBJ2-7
CASSLGGLAGYEQYF
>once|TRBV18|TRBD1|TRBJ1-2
CASSPLPGQGYGYTF
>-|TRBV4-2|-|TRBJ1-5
CASSQWRVSSNQPQHF
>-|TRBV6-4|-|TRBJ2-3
CASSAGLSPDTQYF
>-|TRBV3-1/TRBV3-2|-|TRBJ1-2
CASSQELFYGYTF
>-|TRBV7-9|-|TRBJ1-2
CASSHPPSYGYTF
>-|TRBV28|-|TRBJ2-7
CASSFSGVKGYRKYF
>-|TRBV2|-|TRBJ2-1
CASSLTGLGINEQFF
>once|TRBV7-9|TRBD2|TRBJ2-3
CASSFPLAGDPSF
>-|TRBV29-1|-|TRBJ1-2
CSVTGSYGYTF
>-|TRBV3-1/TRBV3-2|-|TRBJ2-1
CASSPPLAIEQFF
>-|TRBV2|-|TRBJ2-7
CASSVVRGEQYF
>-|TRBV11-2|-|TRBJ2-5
CASSLYRAQETQYF
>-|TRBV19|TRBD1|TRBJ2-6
CASIGGQMGANVLTF
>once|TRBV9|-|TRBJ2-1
CASSVVDLPPHNEQFF
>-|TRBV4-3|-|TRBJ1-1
CASSQDDREVAEAFF
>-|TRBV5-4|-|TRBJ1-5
CASSLRTVYSNQPQHF
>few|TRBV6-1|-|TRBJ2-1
CASSEAGLGHEQFF
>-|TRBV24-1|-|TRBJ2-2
CATSDPTGEVGNTGELFF
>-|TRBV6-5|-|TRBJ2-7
CANSADSTYEQYF